Reported below is one T cell receptor (beta chain). What it binds is unknown. These data originate in a study of blood T cells in healthy people across ages. At the level of the study: There was about one barcoded beta molecule captured by template switching per two T cells. General study points: A strong correlation was found between TCR beta diversity and the percentage of naive T cells.

The donors, all healthy, were Caucasians living in Russia, aged about 6 to 90. Next came a second PCR, run for about 6 to 11 cycles, which used a sample-barcoded 5' primer along with a J-beta primer mix. Each cDNA molecule carried a tag from a template-switch adaptor that contained 12 random nucleotides. One entry per CDR3 protein, called by TCRdb with MiXCR from the 5' RACE reads. Here the sample spans approximately 810,000 distinct CDR3 sequences, 29% being singletons. V shed 3 bases and J shed 12 bases, with 12 bases lying between them. Germline CDR1 LNHDA, CDR2 SQIVND (reference sequence). The CDR3 length is 13 residues.

The rearrangement joins TRBV19 to TRBJ1-6, with a tentative D call TRBD1 (6 bases). Sample: blood. This clonotype was sampled from an elderly woman in good health. CDR3 amino acids: CASSILGGGPLHF. The CDR3 coding sequence is TGTGCCAGTAGTATTCTAGGGGGAGGACCCCTCCACTTT.